This T cell receptor beta chain stems from a study of blood T cell repertoires in COVID-19. Germline V gene data show CDR1 as MNHEY and CDR2 as SMNVEV (reference sequence). The CDR3 runs to 14 residues. V shed 7 bases and J shed 6 bases, with 15 bases lying between them. Here immunoSEQ multiplex PCR was the method, and the copy in TCRdb shows in-frame clones only, minus some. This sample yields 300,000 to 350,000 clones, of which roughly 90% are seen a single time; more than 0.9% belongs to the top ten. The clonotype comes from a woman aged 25 to 45 who had recovered from COVID-19. This chain joins TRBV27 and TRBJ1-4, with D hard to call. The sample consisted of PBMCs or T cells enriched from blood (not recorded which). CDR3 loop: CASNRREMDEKLFF. CDR3 in DNA: TGTGCCAGCAATCGACGGGAAATGGATGAAAAACTGTTTTTT.